Below, 32 T cell receptor beta chains from the same sample are listed, as sequenced in a study of blood T cell repertoires in COVID-19. The data were produced by immunoSEQ multiplex PCR, yet TCRdb's version contains in-frame clones alone and is incomplete. Here the sample spans around 73,000 clones, more than 70% being singletons. The source material was peripheral blood. These receptors all come from a man between 65 and 85 years old with COVID-19, enrolled during active disease.

The chain has TRBV21-1 and TRBJ2-3; the table names TRBD1, a call not compared with the DNA. TRBV21-1 is tagged as a pseudogene. This CDR3 has 14 residues. DNA of the CDR3: TGTGCCAGCAGCAGGGGGCGCATAACAGATACGCAGTATTTT. Protein sequence: CASSRGRITDTQYF.

The chain couples TRBV9 to TRBJ2-7, with D possibly being TRBD2 (5 bases). Germline V gives CDR1 SGDLS, CDR2 YYNGEE. The V gene lost 0 bases and the J gene lost 6 bases, with 13 bases spanning the gap. This CDR3 comprises 14 residues. This CDR3 reads CASSVEGIRGEQYF. DNA for the CDR3: TGTGCCAGCAGCGTAGAGGGCATCCGGGGCGAGCAGTACTTC.

The gene calls are TRBV4-2 and TRBJ1-3; the D gene is possibly TRBD1 (5 bases). Per the germline V gene, CDR1 is LGHNA and CDR2 is YNFKEQ. V shed 0 bases and J shed 0 bases, with 12 bases lying between them. This CDR3 has 17 amino acids. CDR3 protein: CASSQEAGRGSGNTIYF. The CDR3 nucleotides are TGTGCCAGCAGCCAAGAGGCAGGGAGGGGCTCTGGAAACACCATATATTTT.

The rearrangement links TRBV18 to TRBJ2-3; D might be TRBD2 (5 bases). Trimming removed 2 bases at V and 0 bases at J, with 6 bases between. The CDR3 totals 14 residues. CDR1 and CDR2 (germline): KGHSH, LQKENI. The CDR3 DNA reads TGTGCCAGCTCACCAAGGACTAGCACAGATACGCAGTATTTT. It encodes CASSPRTSTDTQYF.

The chain couples TRBV18 to TRBJ2-4; the D is unclear. The CDR3 length is 12 residues. V was cut by 2 bases and J by 8 bases, with 7 bases left in between. The V gene's germline CDR1 is KGHSH and CDR2 LQKENI. The CDR3 nucleotides are TGTGCCAGCTCACCAGCTGAGGACATTCAGTACTTC. Residues: CASSPAEDIQYF.

This clone was detected a few times. J is TRBJ2-7 and V is TRBV6-2 or TRBV6-3; D not resolved. The V gene lost 0 bases and the J gene lost 8 bases, with 8 bases spanning the gap. The CDR3 is 12 amino acids. Germline V gene data show CDR1 as MNHEY and CDR2 as SVGEGT. CDR3 nucleotide sequence: TGTGCCAGCAGTTACTCGACGGGTAAGCAGTACTTC. Translating it yields CASSYSTGKQYF.

The V gene is TRBV6-1, the J gene TRBJ2-3; tentatively, D is TRBD1 (5 bases). The germline V gene encodes CDR1 MNHNS and CDR2 SASEGT. V lost 1 base, J lost 2 bases, and 7 bases lay in between. This CDR3 comprises 14 residues. Here the CDR3 reads CASSEGGLTDTQYF. CDR3 DNA sequence: TGTGCCAGCAGTGAAGGGGGCCTCACAGATACGCAGTATTTT.

The chain recombines TRBV5-6 with TRBJ2-7; D remains ambiguous. Germline loops: CDR1 SGHDT, CDR2 YYEEEE. This CDR3 has 12 residues. V was shortened by 0 bases and J by 3 bases, with 4 bases between the two germline ends. The CDR3 here is CASSLAYYEQYF. The CDR3 DNA is TGTGCCAGCAGCTTGGCCTACTACGAGCAGTACTTC.

This chain joins TRBV27 and TRBJ2-1; 9 nucleotides line up with TRBD1. This CDR3 comprises 14 residues. V shed 8 bases and J 2 bases; nucleotides not matched to a gene: 4. The germline gives CDR1 MNHEY, CDR2 SMNVEV (reference sequence). DNA for the CDR3: TGTGCCAGCTCCAGGACAGGGGCCTACAATGAGCAGTTCTTC. This encodes CASSRTGAYNEQFF.

The chain links TRBV13 to TRBJ1-3; D call uncertain. In germline, CDR1 is PRHDT, CDR2 FYEKMQ (reference sequence). Trimming removed 0 bases at V and 4 bases at J, with 10 bases between. The length of the CDR3 is 15 residues. The CDR3 DNA reads as TGTGCCAGCAGCTTAGGACGGGTGGTCGGAAACACCATATATTTT. It encodes CASSLGRVVGNTIYF.

The chain is built from TRBV25-1 and TRBJ1-4, with 7 bases fitting TRBD1. Looked up from germline, CDR1 is MGHDK and CDR2 is SYGVNS. The ends lost 3 bases at V and 3 bases at J; junction bases unmatched: 4. CDR3 length: 15 residues. CDR3 residues: CASSERQGANEKLFF. The DNA for the CDR3 is TGTGCCAGCAGTGAGCGGCAGGGGGCTAATGAAAAACTGTTTTTT.

The chain recombines TRBV5-1 with TRBJ2-1; the match to TRBD2 covers 10 bases. With 1 base clipped from V and 2 bases from J, the junction kept 0 bases outside the gene matches. The CDR3 contains 15 residues. Germline V gene sequence: CDR1 SGHRS, CDR2 YFSETQ. CDR3 sequence reads: CASSLTSGTYNEQFF. The CDR3 DNA reads as TGCGCCAGCAGCTTGACTAGCGGGACCTACAATGAGCAGTTCTTC.

The V and J genes are TRBV5-6 and TRBJ2-7, with 14 bases aligning to TRBD2. CDR3 length: 16 residues. Trimming cost V 4 bases and J 1 base; bases outside gene matches: 4. From germline, CDR1 is SGHDT and CDR2 YYEEEE. The CDR3 DNA follows: TGTGCCAGCAGCCAATGGACTAGCGGGAGGTCCTACGAGCAGTACTTC. Translation gives CASSQWTSGRSYEQYF.

This chain uses TRBV2 with TRBJ1-4; 7 nucleotides line up with TRBD1. Germline loops: CDR1 SNHLY, CDR2 FYNNEI. The CDR3 spans 13 residues. After removal of 7 bases from V and 5 bases from J, the junction contained 4 bases not matched to a gene. For the CDR3, the DNA is TGTGCCAGCAAAACAGGGGCCAATGAAAAACTGTTTTTT. Amino acid sequence: CASKTGANEKLFF.

This rearrangement joins TRBV27 to TRBJ1-2; tentative D call: TRBD1 (5 bases). The CDR3 consists of 13 residues. Germline V gene data show CDR1 as MNHEY and CDR2 as SMNVEV (reference sequence). The V and J ends lost 1 base and 8 bases respectively, with 11 bases between them. CDR3 residues: CASSLYGGRGYTF. CDR3 bases: TGTGCCAGCAGTTTATACGGGGGACGCGGCTACACCTTC.

J is TRBJ1-4 and V is TRBV19; no firm D call. This CDR3 has 18 residues. V was shortened by 0 bases and J by 2 bases, with 16 bases between the two germline ends. Germline loops: CDR1 LNHDA, CDR2 SQIVND (reference sequence). CDR3 amino acids: CASSIEVSRLTTNEKLFF. CDR3 bases: TGTGCCAGTAGTATAGAGGTCTCCAGGCTGACGACTAATGAAAAACTGTTTTTT. Based on the CDR3 plus reference TRBV19 and TRBJ1-4, the full variable domain is DGGITQSPKYLFRKEGQNVTLSCEQNLNHDAMYWYRQDPGQGLRLIYYSQIVNDFQKGDIAEGYSVSREKKESFPLTVTSAQKNPTAFYLCASSIEVSRLTTNEKLFFGSGTQLSVL.

This clone was counted between two and nine times. This sequence joins TRBV6-6 and TRBJ2-2, with 8 bases identical to TRBD2. Germline loops: CDR1 MNHNY, CDR2 SVGAGI (reference sequence). V trimming: 8 bases; J trimming: 4 bases; junction bases outside the gene matches: 6. The CDR3 is 14 residues long. For the CDR3, the DNA is TGTGCCAGCTTGGGACTAGTTACCACCGGGGAGCTGTTTTTT. This translates into CASLGLVTTGELFF.

The chain links TRBV29-1 to TRBJ2-3; TRBD1 might be the D (6 bases). The germline CDR1 and CDR2 sequences are SQVTM and ANQGSEA. V was pared by 8 bases and J by 2 bases, with 14 bases between. The CDR3 runs to 13 residues. The CDR3 sequence is CSTSGQFTDTQYF. The CDR3 bases are TGCAGCACCTCCGGACAGTTCACAGATACGCAGTATTTT.

This clone was seen just once. The gene calls are TRBV3-1 (or the pseudogene TRBV3-2) and TRBJ2-7, with 7 bases that match TRBD2. The V segment lost 4 bases and the J segment 2 bases; nucleotides outside the gene matches: 11. Germline V CDR1 and CDR2: LGHDT, YNNKEL (reference sequence). This CDR3 region has 16 residues. This CDR3 reads CASSPLRVAGAYEQYF. The CDR3 nucleotides are TGTGCCAGCAGCCCCCTGCGGGTGGCGGGGGCCTACGAGCAGTACTTC.

This clone was detected a few times. This chain connects TRBV15 to TRBJ2-7; TRBD1 agrees at 8 bases. The CDR3 consists of 15 residues. Germline CDR1 is LNHNV and CDR2 is YYDKDF (reference sequence). Unmatched junction bases numbered 13, after V lost 5 bases and J lost 7 bases. CDR3 residues: CATSEGVRGRWEQYF. The CDR3 DNA follows: TGTGCCACCAGCGAAGGGGTCAGGGGGCGATGGGAGCAGTACTTC.

The V call is TRBV7-3, the J call TRBJ2-7, with 11 positions matching TRBD2. V trimming: 5 bases; J trimming: 4 bases; junction bases outside the gene matches: 4. This CDR3 is built from 14 residues. Germline V lookup: CDR1 SGHTA, CDR2 FQGTGA. The CDR3 is CASSVAGGPYEQYF. The DNA of the CDR3 is TGTGCCAGCAGCGTAGCGGGAGGGCCTTACGAGCAGTACTTC.

V is TRBV5-5 and J is TRBJ1-2, with a possible D match to TRBD1 (5 bases). Trimming removed 0 bases at V and 5 bases at J, with 8 bases between. This CDR3 is 13 amino acids long. Per the germline V gene, CDR1 is SGHKS and CDR2 is YYEKEE (reference sequence). This CDR3 is CASSLGQIYGYTF. The DNA of the CDR3 is TGTGCCAGCAGCTTGGGACAGATTTATGGCTACACCTTC.

The chain combines TRBV27 with TRBJ2-2; TRBD2 agrees at 9 bases. The J segment lost 2 bases and the V segment lost 6 bases, leaving 10 bases of the junction unmatched. The CDR3 runs 17 residues. The germline V gene encodes CDR1 MNHEY and CDR2 SMNVEV (reference sequence). CDR3 in amino acids: CASSLLHSGRNTGELFF. The CDR3 region has the DNA TGTGCCAGCAGCTTACTCCATAGCGGGAGAAACACCGGGGAGCTGTTTTTT.

This clone was counted only a few times. The chain has TRBV6-5 and TRBJ2-2; D is perhaps TRBD2 (6 bases). The CDR3 has 14 residues. Trimming removed 5 bases from V and 6 bases from J, with 13 bases in between. CDR1 is MNHEY and CDR2 is SVGAGI in the germline V gene. In DNA form, the CDR3 reads TGTGCCAGCAGTAATCGGGGGATTTCCGGGGAGCTGTTTTTT. Translated, it gives CASSNRGISGELFF.

The chain is built from TRBV7-9 and TRBJ1-4, with 11 nucleotides matching TRBD1. With V trimmed by 2 bases and J by 8 bases, 4 bases remained unmatched. Looked up from germline, CDR1 is SEHNR and CDR2 is FQNEAQ (reference sequence). The CDR3 contains 15 residues. The CDR3 loop reads CASSLLGQGGEKLFF. In DNA form, the CDR3 reads TGTGCCAGCAGCTTATTGGGACAGGGGGGAGAAAAACTGTTTTTT.

The J gene is TRBJ1-1, the V gene TRBV10-2; TRBD1 agrees at 11 bases. The CDR3 totals 14 residues. After removal of 4 bases from V and 5 bases from J, the junction contained 3 bases not matched to a gene. Germline CDR1 and CDR2: WSHSY and SAAADI. For the CDR3, the DNA is TGCGCCAGCAGTGGGACAGGGGGCTCTACTGAAGCTTTCTTT. Residues: CASSGTGGSTEAFF.

This chain joins TRBV30 and TRBJ1-2; D is unresolved. V lost 0 bases to trimming and J lost 8 bases, with 16 bases between them. CDR3 length: 14 residues. Germline values: CDR1 GTSNPN, CDR2 SVGIG (reference sequence). CDR3 in DNA: TGTGCCTGGAGTGTACGAGAGGGCGCCGGGGGCTACACCTTC. Translation: CAWSVREGAGGYTF.

This chain links TRBV14 with TRBJ2-2, with 14 bases fitting TRBD2. CDR3 length equals 19 residues. Looked up from germline, CDR1 is SGHDN and CDR2 is FVKESK. With 3 bases clipped from V and 2 bases from J, the junction kept 8 bases outside the gene matches. The CDR3 spells CASSQEGLAGVGNTGELFF. The CDR3 nucleotides read TGTGCCAGCAGCCAGGAGGGACTAGCGGGAGTTGGAAACACCGGGGAGCTGTTTTTT.

The chain uses TRBV6-5 and TRBJ1-2; 12 bases agree with TRBD1. Looked up from germline, CDR1 is MNHEY and CDR2 is SVGAGI. There are 15 residues in the CDR3. V shed 5 bases and J 6 bases; nucleotides not matched to a gene: 7. For the CDR3, the DNA is TGTGCCAGCAGTAAGGGACAGGGGGCGAGCGATGGCTACACCTTC. Translating it yields CASSKGQGASDGYTF.

This clone was seen a few times. This chain uses TRBV27 with TRBJ2-7, with TRBD2 matching 10 bases. This CDR3 is 16 amino acids long. The V segment lost 8 bases and the J segment 2 bases; nucleotides outside the gene matches: 12. Germline V gives CDR1 MNHEY, CDR2 SMNVEV (reference sequence). The CDR3 DNA follows: TGTGCCAGCCTCCCCCGGCTAGCGGGAGCACCCTACGAGCAGTACTTC. Amino acid sequence: CASLPRLAGAPYEQYF.

The gene calls are TRBV4-3 and TRBJ2-7, with D possibly matching TRBD1 (5 bases). The germline V gene encodes CDR1 LGHNA and CDR2 YSLEER. Between the trimmed V and J ends, which lost 1 base and 6 bases, there was a span of 7 bases. There are 12 residues in the CDR3. The CDR3 DNA follows: TGCGCCAGCAGCCAAGTAAGGGGCGAGCAGTACTTC. This sequence encodes CASSQVRGEQYF.

J is TRBJ1-4 and V is TRBV9; 8 positions agree with TRBD1. Looked up from germline, CDR1 is SGDLS and CDR2 is YYNGEE. This CDR3 has 16 amino acids. The junction had 6 bases not matched to a gene; V was cut back by 3 bases and J by 2 bases. CDR3 in DNA: TGTGCCAGCAGCGCCCAGACAGGGGCGACTAATGAAAAACTGTTTTTT. Its translation: CASSAQTGATNEKLFF.